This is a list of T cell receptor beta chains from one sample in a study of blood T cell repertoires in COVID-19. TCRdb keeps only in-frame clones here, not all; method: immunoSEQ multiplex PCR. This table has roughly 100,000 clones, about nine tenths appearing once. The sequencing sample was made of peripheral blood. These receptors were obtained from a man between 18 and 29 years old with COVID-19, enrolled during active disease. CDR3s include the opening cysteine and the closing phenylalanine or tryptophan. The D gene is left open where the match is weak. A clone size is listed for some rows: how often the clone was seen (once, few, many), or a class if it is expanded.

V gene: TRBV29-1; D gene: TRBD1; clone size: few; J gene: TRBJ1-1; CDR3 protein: CSVFDRANTEAFF; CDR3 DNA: TGCAGCGTCTTTGACAGGGCGAACACTGAAGCTTTCTTT
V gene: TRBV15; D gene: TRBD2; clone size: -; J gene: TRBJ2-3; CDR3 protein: CATSRDPGLATDTQYF; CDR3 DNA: TGTGCCACCAGCAGAGATCCGGGACTAGCCACAGATACGCAGTATTTT
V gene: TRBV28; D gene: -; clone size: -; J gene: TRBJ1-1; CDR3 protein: CASIFHEGTEAFF; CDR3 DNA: TGTGCCAGCATCTTCCACGAGGGCACTGAAGCTTTCTTT
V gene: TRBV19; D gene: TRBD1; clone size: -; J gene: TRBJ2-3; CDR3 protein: CASSTGTGVADTQYF; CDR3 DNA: TGTGCCAGTAGTACCGGGACAGGGGTCGCAGATACGCAGTATTTT
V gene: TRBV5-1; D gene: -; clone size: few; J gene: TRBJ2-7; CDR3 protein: CASSLAQGGSFYEQYF; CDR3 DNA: TGCGCCAGCAGCTTGGCTCAGGGGGGCTCTTTCTACGAGCAGTACTTC
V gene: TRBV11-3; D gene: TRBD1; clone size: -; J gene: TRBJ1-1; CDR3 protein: CASSPGGQITEAFF; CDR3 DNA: TGTGCCAGCAGCCCAGGGGGCCAGATCACTGAAGCTTTCTTT
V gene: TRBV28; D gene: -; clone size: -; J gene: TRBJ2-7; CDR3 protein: CASKVGPTYEQYF; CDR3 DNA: TGTGCCAGCAAAGTGGGGCCTACCTACGAGCAGTACTTC
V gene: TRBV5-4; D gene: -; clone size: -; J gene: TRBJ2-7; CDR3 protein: CASSHPDYYEQYF; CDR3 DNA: TGTGCCAGCAGCCACCCTGACTACTACGAGCAGTACTTC
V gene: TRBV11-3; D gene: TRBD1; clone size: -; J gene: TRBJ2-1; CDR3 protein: CASSLSGTGRSRQFF; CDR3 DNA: TGTGCCAGCAGCCTCTCCGGGACAGGGCGGTCCAGGCAGTTCTTC
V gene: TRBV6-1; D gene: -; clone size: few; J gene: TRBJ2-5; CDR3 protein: CASSEGEGHSETQYF; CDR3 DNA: TGTGCCAGCAGTGAAGGGGAGGGACACTCTGAGACCCAGTACTTC
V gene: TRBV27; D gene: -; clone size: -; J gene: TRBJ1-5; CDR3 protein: CASSPSHRTRRPQHF; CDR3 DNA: TGTGCCAGCAGTCCCTCTCACAGGACCCGGAGGCCCCAGCATTTT
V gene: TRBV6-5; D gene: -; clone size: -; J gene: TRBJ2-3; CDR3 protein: CASSYSGISTDTQYF; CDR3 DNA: TGTGCCAGCAGTTATTCGGGAATTAGCACAGATACGCAGTATTTT
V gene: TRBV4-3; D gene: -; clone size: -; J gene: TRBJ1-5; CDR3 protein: CASSQENREYQPQHF; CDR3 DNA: TGCGCCAGCAGCCAAGAGAACAGGGAGTATCAGCCCCAGCATTTT
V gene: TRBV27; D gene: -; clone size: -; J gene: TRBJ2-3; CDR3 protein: CASSLQGSDTQYF; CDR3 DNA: TGTGCCAGCAGTTTACAGGGATCGGATACGCAGTATTTT